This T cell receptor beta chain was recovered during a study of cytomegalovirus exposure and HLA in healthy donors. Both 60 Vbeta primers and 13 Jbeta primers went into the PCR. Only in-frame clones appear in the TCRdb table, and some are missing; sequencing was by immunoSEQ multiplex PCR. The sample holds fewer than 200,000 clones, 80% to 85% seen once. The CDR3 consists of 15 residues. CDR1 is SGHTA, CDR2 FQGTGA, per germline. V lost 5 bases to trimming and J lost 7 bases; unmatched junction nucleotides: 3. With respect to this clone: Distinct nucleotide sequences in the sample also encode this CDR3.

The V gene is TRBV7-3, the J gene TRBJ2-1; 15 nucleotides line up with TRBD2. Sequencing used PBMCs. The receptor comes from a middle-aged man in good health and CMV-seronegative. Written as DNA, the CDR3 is TGTGCCAGCAGCCTGGGACTAGCGGGAGGTAATGAGCAGTTCTTC. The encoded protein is CASSLGLAGGNEQFF.